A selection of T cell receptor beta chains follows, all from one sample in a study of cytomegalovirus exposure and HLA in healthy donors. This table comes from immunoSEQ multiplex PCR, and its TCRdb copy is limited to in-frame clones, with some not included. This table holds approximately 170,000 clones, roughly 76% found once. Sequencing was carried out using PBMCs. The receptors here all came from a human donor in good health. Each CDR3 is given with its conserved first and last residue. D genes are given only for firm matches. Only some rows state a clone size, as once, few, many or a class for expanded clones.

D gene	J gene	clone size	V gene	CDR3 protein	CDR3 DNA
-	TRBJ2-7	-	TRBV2	CASSEYRGSGYEQYF	TGTGCCAGCAGTGAGTATCGAGGGTCGGGCTACGAGCAGTACTTC
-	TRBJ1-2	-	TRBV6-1	CASSSLRNYGYTF	TGTGCCAGCAGCTCGCTCAGGAACTATGGCTACACCTTC
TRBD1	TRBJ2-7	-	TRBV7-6	CASSQDGAWDSIYEQYF	TGTGCCAGCAGCCAAGACGGCGCATGGGACAGTATTTACGAGCAGTACTTC
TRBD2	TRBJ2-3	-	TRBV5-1	CASSSGGVRITDTQYF	TGCGCCAGCAGCTCCGGGGGGGTGCGAATCACAGATACGCAGTATTTT
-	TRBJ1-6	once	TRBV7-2	CASSLGGRNSPLHF	TGTGCCAGCAGCTTAGGTGGCAGAAATTCACCCCTCCACTTT
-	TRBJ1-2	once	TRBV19	CASSEAGYGYTF	TGTGCCAGTAGTGAGGCCGGCTATGGCTACACCTTC
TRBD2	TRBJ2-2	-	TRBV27	CASSCRAGPANTGELFF	TGTGCCAGCAGTTGTAGAGCGGGACCCGCTAACACCGGGGAGCTGTTTTTT
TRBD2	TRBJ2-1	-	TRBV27	CASSYSSGGRQFF	TGTGCCAGCAGTTACTCTAGCGGTGGAAGGCAGTTCTTC
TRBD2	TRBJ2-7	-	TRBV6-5	CASSYSRAGLTYEQYF	TGTGCCAGCAGTTACTCTCGAGCGGGGTTAACCTACGAGCAGTACTTC
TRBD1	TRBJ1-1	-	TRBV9	CASSGAGTGVAAFF	TGTGCCAGCAGCGGAGCCGGGACAGGGGTAGCAGCTTTCTTT
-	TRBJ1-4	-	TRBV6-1	CASRDGGNPNEKLFF	TGTGCCAGCAGAGACGGGGGGAACCCTAATGAAAAACTGTTTTTT
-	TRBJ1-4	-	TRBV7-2	CASSLSSGVGEKLFF	TGTGCCAGCAGCTTATCATCGGGGGTTGGTGAAAAACTGTTTTTT
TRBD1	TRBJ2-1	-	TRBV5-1	CASSVETGGNYNEQFF	TGCGCCAGCAGCGTGGAGACAGGGGGGAACTACAATGAGCAGTTCTTC
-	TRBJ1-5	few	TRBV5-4	CASSLAGNQPQHF	TGTGCCAGCAGCTTGGCTGGCAATCAGCCCCAGCATTTT
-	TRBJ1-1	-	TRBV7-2	CASGGVTEAFF	TGTGCCAGCGGCGGGGTAACTGAAGCTTTCTTT